Following are 4 T cell receptor beta chains from one sample sequenced in a study of blood T cell repertoires in COVID-19. The assay was immunoSEQ multiplex PCR, and TCRdb's table has in-frame clones only and misses some. Of 200,000 to 250,000 clones listed, around 86% were seen once; the top ten hold around 2%. The sample consisted of PBMCs or T cells enriched from blood (not recorded which). The receptors were sampled from a woman between 45 and 60 years old who had recovered from COVID-19.

Details on this clone: One end of the junction varies from germline; a read error may be responsible. CDR3 bases: TGTGCCAGCAGCTCTAGCGGCGAGAAGAGGTTC. Its protein is CASSSSGEKRF. This chain links TRBV11-2 with TRBJ2-4, with TRBD2 matching over 7 bases. The V gene's germline CDR1 is SGHAT and CDR2 FQNNGV. There are 11 residues in the CDR3.

The chain has TRBV15 and TRBJ2-7; 8 positions agree with TRBD1. Germline trimming cut 3 bases from V and 1 base from J; bases unmatched to any gene: 8. Germline CDR1 and CDR2: LNHNV and YYDKDF (reference sequence). The CDR3 is 16 residues long. This chain's CDR3 is CATSRGGQGGSYEQYF. CDR3 DNA sequence: TGTGCCACCAGCAGGGGAGGACAGGGAGGATCCTACGAGCAGTACTTC.

The chain uses TRBV5-6 and TRBJ2-3; 12 bases align to TRBD1. Germline trimming cut 4 bases from V and 4 bases from J; bases unmatched to any gene: 7. CDR1 and CDR2 from the germline V gene are SGHDT and YYEEEE. The CDR3 runs 16 residues. The CDR3: CASSPSGTGGSDTQYF. The CDR3 region has the DNA TGTGCCAGCAGCCCAAGCGGGACAGGGGGCTCAGATACGCAGTATTTT.

CDR3 DNA: TGTGCCAGCACCCTCGGGGGGGCCAGGCTTAATTCACCCCTCCACTTT. As protein: CASTLGGARLNSPLHF. V usage is TRBV7-8 and J usage is TRBJ1-6; D perhaps matches TRBD1 (6 bases). The ends were cut back, 7 bases at V and 6 bases at J, with 19 bases in the middle. This CDR3 is 16 amino acids long. The germline CDR1 and CDR2 sequences are SGHVS and FQNEAQ. Drawing the rest from reference TRBV7-8 and TRBJ1-6, the complete variable domain is GAGVSQSPRYKVAKRGQDVALRCDPISGHVSLFWYQQALGQGPEFLTYFQNEAQLDKSGLPSDRFFAERPEGSVSTLKIQRTQQEDSAVYLCASTLGGARLNSPLHFGNGTRLTVT.